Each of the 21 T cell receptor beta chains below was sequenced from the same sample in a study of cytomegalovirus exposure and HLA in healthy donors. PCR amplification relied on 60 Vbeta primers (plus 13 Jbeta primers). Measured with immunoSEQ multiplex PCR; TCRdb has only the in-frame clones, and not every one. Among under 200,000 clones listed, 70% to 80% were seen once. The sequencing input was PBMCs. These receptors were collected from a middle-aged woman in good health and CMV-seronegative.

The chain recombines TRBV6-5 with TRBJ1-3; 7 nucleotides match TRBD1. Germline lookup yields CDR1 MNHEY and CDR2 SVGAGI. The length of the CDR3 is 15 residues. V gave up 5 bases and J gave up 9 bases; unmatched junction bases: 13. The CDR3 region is CASSRDRAPWGTIYF. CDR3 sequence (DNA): TGTGCCAGCAGTCGAGACAGGGCCCCTTGGGGCACCATATATTTT.

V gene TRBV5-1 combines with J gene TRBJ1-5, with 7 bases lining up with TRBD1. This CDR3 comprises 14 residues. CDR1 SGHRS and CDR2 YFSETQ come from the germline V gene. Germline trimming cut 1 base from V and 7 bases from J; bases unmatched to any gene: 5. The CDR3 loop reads CASSLRQGEQPQHF. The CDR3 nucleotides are TGCGCCAGCAGCTTGCGCCAGGGGGAGCAGCCCCAGCATTTT.

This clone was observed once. For the CDR3, the DNA is TGTGCCAGCAGCGCCCCCGGGACAGGGGCCGAAAAACTGTTTTTT. It is translated as CASSAPGTGAEKLFF. This chain joins TRBV5-6 and TRBJ1-4; 10 nucleotides agree with TRBD1. The trim removed 4 bases at V and 8 bases at J, leaving 8 bases unmatched. The CDR3 consists of 15 residues. In germline, CDR1 is SGHDT, CDR2 YYEEEE.

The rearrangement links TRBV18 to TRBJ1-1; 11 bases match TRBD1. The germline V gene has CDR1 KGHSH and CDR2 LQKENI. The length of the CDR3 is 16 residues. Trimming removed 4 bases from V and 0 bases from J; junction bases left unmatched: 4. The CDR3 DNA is TGTGCCAGCTCACTGGGACAGGGGGTAATGAACACTGAAGCTTTCTTT. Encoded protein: CASSLGQGVMNTEAFF.

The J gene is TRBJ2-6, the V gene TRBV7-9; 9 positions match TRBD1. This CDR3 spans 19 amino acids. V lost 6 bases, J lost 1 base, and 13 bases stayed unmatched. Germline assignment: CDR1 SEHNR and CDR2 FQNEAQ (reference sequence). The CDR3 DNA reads TGTGCCAGCAGTCGAAACCGGGACAGGGATTGGTCTGGGGCCAACGTCCTGACTTTC. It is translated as CASSRNRDRDWSGANVLTF.

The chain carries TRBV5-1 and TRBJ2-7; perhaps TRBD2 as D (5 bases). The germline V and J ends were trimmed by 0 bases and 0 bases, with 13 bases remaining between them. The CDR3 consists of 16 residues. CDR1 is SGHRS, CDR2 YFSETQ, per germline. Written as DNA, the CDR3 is TGCGCCAGCAGCTTGGCCTTGGCGGGTATCTCCTACGAGCAGTACTTC. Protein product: CASSLALAGISYEQYF.

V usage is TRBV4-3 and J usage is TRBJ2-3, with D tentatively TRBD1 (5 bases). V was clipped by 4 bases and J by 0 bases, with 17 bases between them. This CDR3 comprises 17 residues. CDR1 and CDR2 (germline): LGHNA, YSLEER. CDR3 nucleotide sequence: TGCGCCAGCAGCCCCCTAGTGGCAGGGTCTAGCACAGATACGCAGTATTTT. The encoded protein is CASSPLVAGSSTDTQYF.

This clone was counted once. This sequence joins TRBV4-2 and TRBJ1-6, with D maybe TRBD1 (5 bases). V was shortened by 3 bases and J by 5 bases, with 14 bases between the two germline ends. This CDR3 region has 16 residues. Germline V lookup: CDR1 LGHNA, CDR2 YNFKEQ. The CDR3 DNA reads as TGTGCCAGCAGCCATCGGACACGAGTTAATAATTCACCCCTCCACTTT. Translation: CASSHRTRVNNSPLHF.

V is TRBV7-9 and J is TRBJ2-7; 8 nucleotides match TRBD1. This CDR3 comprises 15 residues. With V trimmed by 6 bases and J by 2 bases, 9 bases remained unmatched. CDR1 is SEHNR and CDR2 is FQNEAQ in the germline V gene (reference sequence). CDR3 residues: CASRAGQGSAYEQYF. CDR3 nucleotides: TGTGCCAGCAGAGCCGGACAGGGAAGCGCCTACGAGCAGTACTTC.

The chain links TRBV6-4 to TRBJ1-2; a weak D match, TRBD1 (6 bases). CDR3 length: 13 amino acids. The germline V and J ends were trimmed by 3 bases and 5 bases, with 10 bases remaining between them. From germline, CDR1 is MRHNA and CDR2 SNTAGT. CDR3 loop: CASSERDTYGYTF. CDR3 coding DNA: TGTGCCAGCAGTGAAAGGGACACTTATGGCTACACCTTC.

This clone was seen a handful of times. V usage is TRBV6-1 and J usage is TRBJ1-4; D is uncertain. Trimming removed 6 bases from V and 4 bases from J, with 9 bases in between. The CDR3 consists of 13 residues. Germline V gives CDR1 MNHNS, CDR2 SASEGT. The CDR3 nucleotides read TGTGCCAGCAGCGCGAGGGATAATGAAAAACTGTTTTTT. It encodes CASSARDNEKLFF.

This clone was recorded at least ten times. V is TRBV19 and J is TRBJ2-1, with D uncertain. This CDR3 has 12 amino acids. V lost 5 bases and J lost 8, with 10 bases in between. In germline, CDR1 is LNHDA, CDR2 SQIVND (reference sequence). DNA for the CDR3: TGTGCCAGTAGTCCGCAGCGAGATGAGCAGTTCTTC. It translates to CASSPQRDEQFF.

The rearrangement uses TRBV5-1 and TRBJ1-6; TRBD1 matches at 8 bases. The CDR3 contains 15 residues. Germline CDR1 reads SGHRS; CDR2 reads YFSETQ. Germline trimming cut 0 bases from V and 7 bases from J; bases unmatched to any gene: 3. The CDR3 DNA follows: TGCGCCAGCAGCTTGGGTAGACAGGGGAATTCACCCCTCCACTTT. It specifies CASSLGRQGNSPLHF.

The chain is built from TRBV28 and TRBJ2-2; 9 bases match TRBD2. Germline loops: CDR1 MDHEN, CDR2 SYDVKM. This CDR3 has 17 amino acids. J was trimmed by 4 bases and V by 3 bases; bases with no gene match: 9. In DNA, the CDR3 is TGTGCCAGCAGTTTTCATAGCGGGAGTTGGGGCACCGGGGAGCTGTTTTTT. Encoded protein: CASSFHSGSWGTGELFF. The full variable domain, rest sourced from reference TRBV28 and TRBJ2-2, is DVKVTQSSRYLVKRTGEKVFLECVQDMDHENMFWYRQDPGLGLRLIYFSYDVKMKEKGDIPEGYSVSREKKERFSLILESASTNQTSMYLCASSFHSGSWGTGELFFGEGSRLTVL.

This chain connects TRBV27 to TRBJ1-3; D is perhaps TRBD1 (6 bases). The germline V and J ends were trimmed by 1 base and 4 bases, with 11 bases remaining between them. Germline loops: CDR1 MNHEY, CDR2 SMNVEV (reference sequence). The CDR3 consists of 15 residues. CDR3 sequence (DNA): TGTGCCAGCAGTTTATGGGGGGGCCGGGGAAACACCATATATTTT. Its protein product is CASSLWGGRGNTIYF.

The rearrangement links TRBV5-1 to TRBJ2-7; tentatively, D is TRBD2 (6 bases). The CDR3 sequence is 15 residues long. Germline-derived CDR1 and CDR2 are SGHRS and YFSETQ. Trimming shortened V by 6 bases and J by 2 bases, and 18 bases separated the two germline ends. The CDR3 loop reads CASKPDGTATYEQYF. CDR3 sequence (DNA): TGCGCCAGCAAACCGGACGGGACTGCGACCTACGAGCAGTACTTC.

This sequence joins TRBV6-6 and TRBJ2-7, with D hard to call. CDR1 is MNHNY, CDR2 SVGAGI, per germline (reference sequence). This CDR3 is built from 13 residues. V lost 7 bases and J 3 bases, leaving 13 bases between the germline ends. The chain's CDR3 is CASTPEVGYEQYF. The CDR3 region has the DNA TGTGCCAGCACCCCCGAGGTAGGCTACGAGCAGTACTTC.

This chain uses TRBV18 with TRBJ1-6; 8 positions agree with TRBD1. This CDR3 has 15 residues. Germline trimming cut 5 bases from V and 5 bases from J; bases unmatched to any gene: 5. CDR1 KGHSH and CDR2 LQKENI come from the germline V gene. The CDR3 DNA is TGTGCCAGCTCAGTCGGACAGGGCAATAATTCACCCCTCCACTTT. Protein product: CASSVGQGNNSPLHF. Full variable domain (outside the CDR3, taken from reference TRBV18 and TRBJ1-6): NAGVMQNPRHLVRRRGQEARLRCSPMKGHSHVYWYRQLPEEGLKFMVYLQKENIIDESGMPKERFSAEFPKEGPSILRIQQVVRGDSAAYFCASSVGQGNNSPLHFGNGTRLTVT.

The CDR3, as DNA: TGTGCCAGCAGTGAAGGGGAAGGGGGCGGCCAGCCCCAGCATTTT. This codes for CASSEGEGGGQPQHF. The chain carries TRBV6-1 and TRBJ1-5, with TRBD1 identical over 7 bases. The CDR3 has 15 amino acids. V dropped 1 base and J dropped 7; count of bases not matched to a gene: 7. The germline V gene has CDR1 MNHNS and CDR2 SASEGT.

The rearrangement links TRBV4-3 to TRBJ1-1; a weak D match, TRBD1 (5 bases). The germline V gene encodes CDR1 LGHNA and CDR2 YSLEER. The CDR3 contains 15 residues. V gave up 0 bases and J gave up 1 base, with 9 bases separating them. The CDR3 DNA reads TGCGCCAGCAGCCAAGATCAGGGCTCGAACACTGAAGCTTTCTTT. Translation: CASSQDQGSNTEAFF.

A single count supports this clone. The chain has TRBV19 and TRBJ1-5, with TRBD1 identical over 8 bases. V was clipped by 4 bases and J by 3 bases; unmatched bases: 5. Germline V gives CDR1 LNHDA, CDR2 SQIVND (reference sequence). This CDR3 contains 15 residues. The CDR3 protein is CASSTGQGNNQPQHF. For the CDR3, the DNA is TGTGCCAGTAGTACTGGACAGGGAAACAATCAGCCCCAGCATTTT.